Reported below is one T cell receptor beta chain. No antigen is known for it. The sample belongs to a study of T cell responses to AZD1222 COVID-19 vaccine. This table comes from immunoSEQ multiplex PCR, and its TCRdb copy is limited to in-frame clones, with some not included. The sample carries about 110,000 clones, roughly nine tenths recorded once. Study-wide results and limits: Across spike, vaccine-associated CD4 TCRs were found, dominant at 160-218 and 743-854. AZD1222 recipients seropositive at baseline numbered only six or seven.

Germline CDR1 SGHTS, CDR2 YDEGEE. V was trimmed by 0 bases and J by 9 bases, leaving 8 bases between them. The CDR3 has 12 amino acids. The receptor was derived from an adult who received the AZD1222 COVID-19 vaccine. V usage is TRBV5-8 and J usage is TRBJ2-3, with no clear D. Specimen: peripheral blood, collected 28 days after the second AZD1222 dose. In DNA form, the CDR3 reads TGTGCCAGCAGCTTGGCCCAGAGGACGCAGTATTTT. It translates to CASSLAQRTQYF.